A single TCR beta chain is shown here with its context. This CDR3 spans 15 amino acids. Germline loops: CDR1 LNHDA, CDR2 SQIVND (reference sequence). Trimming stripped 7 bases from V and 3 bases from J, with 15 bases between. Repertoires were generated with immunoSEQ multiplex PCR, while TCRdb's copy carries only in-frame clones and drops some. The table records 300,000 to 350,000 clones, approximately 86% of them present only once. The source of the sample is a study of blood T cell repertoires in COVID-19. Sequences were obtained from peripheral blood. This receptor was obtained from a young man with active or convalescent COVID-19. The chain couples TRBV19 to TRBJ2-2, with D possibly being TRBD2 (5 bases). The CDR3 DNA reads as TGTGCCAGTACCAAGCCTGGGAGATACACCGGGGAGCTGTTTTTT. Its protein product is CASTKPGRYTGELFF.